This entry describes one TCR beta chain. Treatment noted: roughly 18 received Ad26.COV2.S at low or high dose, single or two shots; roughly five received placebo; per-sample allocation not given. Specimen acquisition occurred on day 63 following the initial vaccine or placebo injection. The data derive from a study of Ad26.COV2.S vaccination and SARS-CoV-2 variants. This CDR3 region has 13 residues. V lost 3 bases, J lost 7 bases, and 5 bases stayed unmatched. CDR1 is DFQATT, CDR2 SNEGSKA, per germline (reference sequence). Produced via immunoSEQ multiplex PCR; TCRdb's table is partial and in-frame only. There are about 450,000 clones in the sample; roughly nine tenths occur only once, and about 2.7% lies in the top ten.

This TCR came from a person between 18 and 59 years old who received the Ad26.COV2.S COVID-19 vaccine or a placebo. Sample: peripheral blood, taken in a trial of Ad26.COV2.S vaccine versus placebo. The chain has TRBV20-1 and TRBJ2-1; 8 bases match TRBD2. The CDR3: CSASGRGGNEQFF. As DNA, the CDR3 is TGCAGTGCTAGTGGACGGGGGGGGAATGAGCAGTTCTTC.